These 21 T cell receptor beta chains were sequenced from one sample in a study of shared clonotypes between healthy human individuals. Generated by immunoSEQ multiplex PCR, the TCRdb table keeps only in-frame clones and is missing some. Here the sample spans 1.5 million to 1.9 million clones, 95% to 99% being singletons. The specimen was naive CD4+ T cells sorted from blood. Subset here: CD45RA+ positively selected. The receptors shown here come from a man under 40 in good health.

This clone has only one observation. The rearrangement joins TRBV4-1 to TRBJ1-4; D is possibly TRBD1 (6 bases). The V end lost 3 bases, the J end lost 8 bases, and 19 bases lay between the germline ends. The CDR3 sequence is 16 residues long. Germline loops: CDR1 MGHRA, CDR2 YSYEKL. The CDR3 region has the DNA TGCGCCAGCAGCCAGGGCGGGGGGCTGAGTAACGAAAAACTGTTTTTT. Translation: CASSQGGGLSNEKLFF.

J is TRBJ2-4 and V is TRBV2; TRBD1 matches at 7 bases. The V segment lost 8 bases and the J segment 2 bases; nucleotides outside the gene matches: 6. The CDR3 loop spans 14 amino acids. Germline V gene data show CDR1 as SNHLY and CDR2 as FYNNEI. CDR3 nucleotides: TGTGCCAGCCAGGGCAGGGGGACCAAAAACATTCAGTACTTC. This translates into CASQGRGTKNIQYF.

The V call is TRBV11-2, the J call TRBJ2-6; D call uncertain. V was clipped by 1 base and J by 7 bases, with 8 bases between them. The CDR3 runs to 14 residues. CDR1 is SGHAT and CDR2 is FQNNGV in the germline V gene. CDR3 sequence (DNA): TGTGCCAGCAGCTTAGGCCCGGGCGCCAACGTCCTGACTTTC. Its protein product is CASSLGPGANVLTF.

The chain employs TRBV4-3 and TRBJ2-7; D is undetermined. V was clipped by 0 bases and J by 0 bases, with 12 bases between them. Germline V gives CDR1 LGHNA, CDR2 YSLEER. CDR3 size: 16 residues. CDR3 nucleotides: TGCGCCAGCAGCCAAGATGCTGTCCGAAGCTCCTACGAGCAGTACTTC. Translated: CASSQDAVRSSYEQYF.

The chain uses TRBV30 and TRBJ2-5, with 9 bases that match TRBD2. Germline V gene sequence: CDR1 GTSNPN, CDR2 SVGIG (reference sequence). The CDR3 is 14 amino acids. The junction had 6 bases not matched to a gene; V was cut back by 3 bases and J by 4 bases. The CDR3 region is CAWRASGRRETQYF. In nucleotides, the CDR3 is TGTGCCTGGAGAGCCAGCGGGAGGAGAGAGACCCAGTACTTC.

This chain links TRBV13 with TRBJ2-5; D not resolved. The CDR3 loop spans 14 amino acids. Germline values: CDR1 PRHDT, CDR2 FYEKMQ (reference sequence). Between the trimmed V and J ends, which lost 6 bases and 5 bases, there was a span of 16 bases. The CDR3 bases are TGTGCCAGCAGTCCCGGGCTGTATGGCGAGACCCAGTACTTC. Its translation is CASSPGLYGETQYF.

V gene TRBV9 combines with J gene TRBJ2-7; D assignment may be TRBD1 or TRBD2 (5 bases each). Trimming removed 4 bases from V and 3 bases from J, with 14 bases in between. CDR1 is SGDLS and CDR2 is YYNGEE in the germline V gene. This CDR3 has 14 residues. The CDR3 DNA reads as TGTGCCAGCAGCTTCGGGGCAGGAAACTACGAGCAGTACTTC. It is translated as CASSFGAGNYEQYF.

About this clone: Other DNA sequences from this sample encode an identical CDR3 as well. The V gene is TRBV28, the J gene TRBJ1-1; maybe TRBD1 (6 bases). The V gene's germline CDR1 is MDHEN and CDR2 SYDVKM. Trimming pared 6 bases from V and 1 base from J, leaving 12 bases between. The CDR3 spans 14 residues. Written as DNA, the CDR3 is TGTGCCAGCAGACCGCCGGGACAGAACACTGAAGCTTTCTTT. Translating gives CASRPPGQNTEAFF.

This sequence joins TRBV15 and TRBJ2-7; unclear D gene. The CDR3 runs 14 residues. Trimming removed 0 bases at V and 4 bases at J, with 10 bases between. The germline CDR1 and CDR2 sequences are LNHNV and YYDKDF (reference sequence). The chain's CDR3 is CATSREFGVYEQYF. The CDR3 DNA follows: TGTGCCACCAGCAGAGAGTTTGGGGTTTACGAGCAGTACTTC.

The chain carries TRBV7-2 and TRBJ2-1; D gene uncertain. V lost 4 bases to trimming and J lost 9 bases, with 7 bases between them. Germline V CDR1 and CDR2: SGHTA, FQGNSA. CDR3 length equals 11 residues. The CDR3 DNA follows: TGTGCCAGCAGCTCTAAGGCTGAGCAGTTCTTC. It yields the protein CASSSKAEQFF.

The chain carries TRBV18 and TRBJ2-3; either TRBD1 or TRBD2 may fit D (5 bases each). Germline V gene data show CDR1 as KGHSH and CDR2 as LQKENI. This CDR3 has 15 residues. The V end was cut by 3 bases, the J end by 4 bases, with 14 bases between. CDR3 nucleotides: TGTGCCAGCTCACCTCTGGGGACGGTCGCAGATACGCAGTATTTT. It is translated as CASSPLGTVADTQYF.

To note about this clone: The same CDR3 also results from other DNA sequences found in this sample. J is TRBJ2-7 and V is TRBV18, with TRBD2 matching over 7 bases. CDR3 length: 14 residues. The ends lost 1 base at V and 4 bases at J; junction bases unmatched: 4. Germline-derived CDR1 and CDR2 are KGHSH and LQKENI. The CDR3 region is CASSPRGGTYEQYF. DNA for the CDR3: TGTGCCAGCTCACCACGGGGGGGAACGTACGAGCAGTACTTC.

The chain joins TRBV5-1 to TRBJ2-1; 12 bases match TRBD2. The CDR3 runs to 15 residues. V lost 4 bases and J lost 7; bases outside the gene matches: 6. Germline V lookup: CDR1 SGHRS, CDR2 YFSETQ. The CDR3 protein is CASSTAGTSGNEQFF. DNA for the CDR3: TGCGCCAGCAGCACGGCGGGGACTAGCGGGAATGAGCAGTTCTTC.

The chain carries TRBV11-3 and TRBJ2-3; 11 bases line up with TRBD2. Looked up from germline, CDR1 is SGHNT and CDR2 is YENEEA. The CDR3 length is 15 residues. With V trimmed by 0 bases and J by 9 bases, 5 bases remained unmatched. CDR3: CASSLDLAGGHTQYF. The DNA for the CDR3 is TGTGCCAGCAGCTTAGATCTAGCGGGAGGTCACACGCAGTATTTT.

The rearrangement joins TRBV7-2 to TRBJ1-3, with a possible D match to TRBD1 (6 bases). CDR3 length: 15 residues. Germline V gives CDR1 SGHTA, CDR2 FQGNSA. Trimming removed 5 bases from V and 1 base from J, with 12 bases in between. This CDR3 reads CASSPSRGSGNTIYF. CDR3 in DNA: TGTGCCAGCAGCCCATCCAGGGGTTCTGGAAACACCATATATTTT. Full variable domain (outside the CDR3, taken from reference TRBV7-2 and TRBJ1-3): GAGVSQSPSNKVTEKGKDVELRCDPISGHTALYWYRQSLGQGLEFLIYFQGNSAPDKSGLPSDRFSAERTGGSVSTLTIQRTQQEDSAVYLCASSPSRGSGNTIYFGEGSWLTVV.

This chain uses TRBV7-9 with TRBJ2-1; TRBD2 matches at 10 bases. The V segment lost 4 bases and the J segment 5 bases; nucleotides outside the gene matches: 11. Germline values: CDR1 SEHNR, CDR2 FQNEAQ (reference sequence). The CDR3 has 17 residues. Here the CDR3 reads CASSSSSGRSENNEQFF. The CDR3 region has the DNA TGTGCCAGCAGCTCCTCTAGCGGGAGATCCGAAAACAATGAGCAGTTCTTC.

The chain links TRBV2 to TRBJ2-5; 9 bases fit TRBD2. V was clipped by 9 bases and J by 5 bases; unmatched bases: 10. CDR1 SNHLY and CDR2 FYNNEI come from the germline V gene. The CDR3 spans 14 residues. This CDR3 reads CASGRAGGPETQYF. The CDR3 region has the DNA TGTGCCAGTGGTCGTGCGGGAGGGCCTGAGACCCAGTACTTC.

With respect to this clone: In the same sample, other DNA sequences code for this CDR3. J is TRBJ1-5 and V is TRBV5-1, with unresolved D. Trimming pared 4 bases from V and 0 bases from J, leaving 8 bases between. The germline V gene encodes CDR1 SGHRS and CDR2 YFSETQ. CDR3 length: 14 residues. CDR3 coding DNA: TGCGCCAGCAGCCTAGGACTTAGCAATCAGCCCCAGCATTTT. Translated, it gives CASSLGLSNQPQHF.

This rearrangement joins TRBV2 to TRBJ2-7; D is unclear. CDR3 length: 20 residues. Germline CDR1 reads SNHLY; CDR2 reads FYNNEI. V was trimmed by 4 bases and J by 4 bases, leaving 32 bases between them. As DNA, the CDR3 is TGTGCCAGCAGTGGAATTGGAGTAAGGCTTGGCAGTATCTTATCGTACGAGCAGTACTTC. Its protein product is CASSGIGVRLGSILSYEQYF.

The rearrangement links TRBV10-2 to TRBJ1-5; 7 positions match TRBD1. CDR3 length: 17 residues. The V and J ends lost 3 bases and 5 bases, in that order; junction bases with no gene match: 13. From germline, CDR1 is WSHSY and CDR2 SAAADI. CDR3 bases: TGCGCCAGCAGTGACCCTTTTCGACAGGGCAGGGATCAGCCCCAGCATTTT. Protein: CASSDPFRQGRDQPQHF.

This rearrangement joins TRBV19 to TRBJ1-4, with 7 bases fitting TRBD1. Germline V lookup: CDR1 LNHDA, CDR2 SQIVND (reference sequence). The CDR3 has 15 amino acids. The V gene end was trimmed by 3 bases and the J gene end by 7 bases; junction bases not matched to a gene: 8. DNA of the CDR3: TGTGCCAGTAGTATCCATCTTGACAGGGTTGAAAAACTGTTTTTT. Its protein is CASSIHLDRVEKLFF.